What follows describes a single TCR beta chain. This clone was detected only a few times. The target of this receptor is not known. The input lacks base qualities; no much larger clone sits a single base away. In total, 630 or so healthy bone marrow donors made up the cohort. At the time of sampling, every cohort member was nominally healthy, though immune exposures that went unrecorded were likely present. The donor was CMV seropositive and belonged to the group of some 290 seropositive cohort members. Each donor provided a peripheral blood sample, and peripheral blood mononuclear cells were used for TCR beta sequencing. Genomic DNA was extracted from the blood cell samples with the Qiagen DNeasy Blood Extraction Kit. The CDR3 numbers 16 residues from cysteine through phenylalanine. Just CDR3 DNA is preserved here, 48 bases in frame from base 1. For CDR1 and CDR2, the germline V gene lists SGHNT and YENEEA. Compared with germline, V lacks 4 bases and J lacks 7 bases; bases without a gene match: 7.

To prepare the library, the immunoSEQ multiplex PCR assay was applied. For the multiplex PCR, a mixture combining 60 forward primers for TCR Vbeta segments and 13 reverse primers for TCR Jbeta segments was used. Amplification of the CDR3 region of rearranged TCR beta genes was performed with a multiplex PCR assay on genomic DNA. On the Illumina HiSeq System, the amplified TCR beta libraries were sequenced as 87-base-pair reads. In the paper's pipeline: In a later analysis, tens of millions of unique TCR beta chains were counted across the approximately 640 repertoires, and approximately 9.9 million of these chains were shared by at least two donors. Raw reads were error-corrected and collapsed into unique sequences with a nearest-neighbor algorithm that merged closely related sequences to remove PCR and sequencing errors. To assign V, D and J gene segments, CDR3 sequences were aligned to IMGT reference sequences. For a sequence to be retained, a match of at least six nucleotides was required to both a V gene segment and a J gene segment. A rearrangement was called productive if the CDR3 had no stop codons and remained in frame with V and J, and every other rearrangement was called non-productive. Following IMGT convention, CDR3 was defined as the stretch from the second conserved V-encoded cysteine up to the conserved J-encoded phenylalanine. The earlier analysis of about 570 of the donors excluded any sequence lacking an unambiguous match to a single V gene segment. An earlier analysis of a few hundred of the donors called V segments functional above 56.7% productive rearrangements and segregating when the between-donor standard deviation exceeded 5%. A statistical classification framework was built for diagnosing cytomegalovirus status from the catalog of TCR beta chain sequences. In a later analysis, V and J genes were assigned by comparing TCR nucleotide sequences against IMGT/GENE-DB human TR gene sequences. A later analysis assigned CDR3 sequences and most-parsimonious VDJ recombination scenarios with the TCRdist pipeline. In a later analysis, each TCR beta chain was defined by its CDR3 amino acid sequence together with its V-gene family, and reads lacking a unique V-gene family were excluded. To address suspected cross-contamination and a sequencing artifact, a later analysis removed a few hundred highly shared, low-generation-probability nucleotide sequences. For each public chain, a later analysis derived a clonal expansion index from normalized ranks of inferred template counts within each repertoire. A later analysis computed generation probabilities with a VDJ recombination model fitted to out-of-frame rearrangements, and checked the results against IGoR. Hypergeometric tests were used in a later analysis to score TCR-TCR, TCR-HLA and TCR-CMV co-occurrence, with a repertoire-size bias correction applied to the TCR pairs. To estimate false discovery rates, a later analysis permuted the HLA or CMV assignments 20 times. In a later analysis, co-occurring TCRs were grouped using DBSCAN, with TCRdist sequence similarity added in when clustering inside HLA-allele-positive subsets. Repertoires with fewer than 30,000 or more than 120,000 public chains, plus five repertoires with anomalous nucleotide sharing, were excluded from co-occurrence clustering. In TCRdb, the immuneACCESS table is reduced to in-frame sequences with V and J assigned. These tables do not hold every clone; where another copy was compared, an unresolved V gene accounts for under half, and the others remain unexplained. V, J and clone size are those of that table, while D and trimming were read from the DNA. This sample has under 150,000 clones in its table, and less than 80% of those were observed once. The top ten clonotypes cover more than 3.5% of the sample.

The data were taken from a study of cytomegalovirus exposure and HLA in healthy donors (dated by TCRdb to 2016 to 2017). For context, the study as a whole: An earlier analysis of some 500 of the donors reported 250 to 300 Gb of sequence data and around 110 million unique TCR beta sequences from some 180 million T cells. An early release covering some 640 HLA-typed donors comprised approximately 290 gigabases of sequencing data and approximately 85 million unique TCR sequences. Among the roughly 430 genotyped donors, under 90% belonged to the genetic ancestry cluster associated with self-reported Caucasian donors. The study was designed to test whether signatures of past pathogen exposure could be identified by cataloging public T cell receptors. The T cell repertoires of 670 or so subjects were profiled by immunosequencing and related to cytomegalovirus serostatus. Besides the first cohort of roughly 700 subjects, a separate validation cohort made up of over 95 different subjects was used. High-throughput TCR immunosequencing, statistical association of individual TCRs with disease status, and machine learning were combined to predict cytomegalovirus infection status. In a later analysis, previously published TCR beta repertoires from about 640 donors were re-analyzed and high-resolution HLA genotyping was added so that TCR occurrence patterns could be studied. The later analysis used no new phenotypic data to find candidate immune exposures, relying instead on TCR beta sequences and their occurrence across donors. In an earlier analysis of 500 to 650 of the donors, high-throughput TCR beta sequencing was used to judge whether each TCR beta V gene segment behaved as functional or pseudogenic. Donor age, sex, ethnicity and CMV serostatus were compiled together with the repertoire data. A later genetic analysis took genome-wide SNP genotypes for about 60% of the roughly 670 donors and used that subset as a discovery cohort. All discovery cohort repertoires had been generated using a single sequencing platform. Class I and class II HLA loci were covered by the typing at four-digit resolution. Typing coverage differed by locus: A, B, C, DRB1 and DQB1 were typed in roughly 620-630 donors, DQA1 in roughly 500, DPA1 in around 580, and DPB1 in just under 480. Because of strong linkage in the cohort, five DR-DQ haplotypes were treated as single units for association and clustering. On average, around 240,000 unique TCR beta nucleotide sequences were sequenced per donor among a few hundred genotyped donors of the cohort, with roughly a sixth of those sequences being non-productive.

What the authors observed across the whole study: Because HLA typing was missing for some donors at each locus, association tests included only the typed subset. In vitro tests confirmed that a few of the cytomegalovirus-associated TCR beta chains recognize cytomegalovirus antigens. A later analysis found that TCR association rates varied across HLA loci, with DRB1 alleles showing the most associated TCRs and HLA-C alleles the fewest. When HLA alleles, especially DR and DQ, strongly co-occurred, TCR associations were difficult to assign to individual alleles. Linkage disequilibrium might explain the correlated functional status among segregating V segments, but an unknown experimental factor could not be ruled out. A further reported finding was that TCR beta sequences accurately predicted the HLA-A and HLA-B alleles for most subjects in the first cohort. A group of highly shared sequence variants was considered likely to be a technical artifact of the sequencing pipeline. In a later analysis, several top co-occurrence clusters were reported to appear linked to parvovirus B19, influenza, CMV and Epstein-Barr virus. In both the original and validation cohorts, the classifier was reported to diagnose cytomegalovirus status with high specificity and sensitivity. V-gene and J-gene trimming of TCR beta chains was associated with a missense DCLRE1C variant in a later genetic analysis, and the association was replicated in an independent cohort. Compared with equally common non-associated chains, HLA-associated TCR beta chains in a later analysis were more clonally expanded and had lower generation probabilities. CMV serostatus was the only immune exposure information available for the cohort. According to a later genetic analysis, donors in an Asian-associated ancestry cluster had fewer N-insertions in productive TCRs than the approximately 650-donor mean. The study gave a list of 150 to 200 TCR beta chains associated with cytomegalovirus. Some 15 rarely observed V segments, including chromosome 9 orphons, were excluded from the earlier analysis of some 590 of the donors because counts were too low. In a later analysis, most CMV-associated TCR beta chains were found to appear HLA-restricted, with HLA associations seemingly driven largely by CMV exposure. At a false discovery rate of 0.05, a later analysis linked 15,000 to 20,000 TCR beta sequences to specific HLA alleles. Sequencing depth was assumed to be roughly uniform across donors in the presence/absence analyses, though that assumption may not hold. Most TCR sequences were observed very rarely across donors, whereas some public TCRs were present in many individuals. The 87-base-pair reads could not distinguish some IMGT-functional V segments, including TRBV6-2 and TRBV6-3, so those segments were excluded. This cohort had only TCR beta chains sequenced, and the lack of alpha or paired-chain data limited which features could be detected. In an earlier analysis of approximately 590 of the donors, most TCR beta V segments were observed in productive rearrangements about 87% or about 30% of the time, broadly matching IMGT annotations. The authors suggested that the approach could potentially be extended to other disease states and immunological phenotypes.

The sequenced sample was PBMCs. The sequence was collected from a woman aged 40 to 50 in good health and CMV-seropositive. This receptor chain uses TRBV11-3 and TRBJ2-1; the central 13 bases match TRBD2. The base sequence is TGTGCCAGCAGCTCAAGACTAGCGGGAGGTGGTAATGAGCAGTTCTTC. Its coded protein is CASSSRLAGGGNEQFF.